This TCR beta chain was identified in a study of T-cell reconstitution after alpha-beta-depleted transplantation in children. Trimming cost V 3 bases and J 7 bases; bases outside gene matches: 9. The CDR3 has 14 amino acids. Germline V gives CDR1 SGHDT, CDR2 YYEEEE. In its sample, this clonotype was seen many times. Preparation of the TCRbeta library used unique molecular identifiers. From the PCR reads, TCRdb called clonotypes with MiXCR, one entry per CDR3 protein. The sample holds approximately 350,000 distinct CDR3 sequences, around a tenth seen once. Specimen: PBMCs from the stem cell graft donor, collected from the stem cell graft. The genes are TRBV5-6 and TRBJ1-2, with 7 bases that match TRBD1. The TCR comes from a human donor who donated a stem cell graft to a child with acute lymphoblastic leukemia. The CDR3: CASSSATGVGGYTF. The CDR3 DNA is TGTGCCAGCAGCTCCGCCACAGGGGTGGGTGGCTACACCTTC.